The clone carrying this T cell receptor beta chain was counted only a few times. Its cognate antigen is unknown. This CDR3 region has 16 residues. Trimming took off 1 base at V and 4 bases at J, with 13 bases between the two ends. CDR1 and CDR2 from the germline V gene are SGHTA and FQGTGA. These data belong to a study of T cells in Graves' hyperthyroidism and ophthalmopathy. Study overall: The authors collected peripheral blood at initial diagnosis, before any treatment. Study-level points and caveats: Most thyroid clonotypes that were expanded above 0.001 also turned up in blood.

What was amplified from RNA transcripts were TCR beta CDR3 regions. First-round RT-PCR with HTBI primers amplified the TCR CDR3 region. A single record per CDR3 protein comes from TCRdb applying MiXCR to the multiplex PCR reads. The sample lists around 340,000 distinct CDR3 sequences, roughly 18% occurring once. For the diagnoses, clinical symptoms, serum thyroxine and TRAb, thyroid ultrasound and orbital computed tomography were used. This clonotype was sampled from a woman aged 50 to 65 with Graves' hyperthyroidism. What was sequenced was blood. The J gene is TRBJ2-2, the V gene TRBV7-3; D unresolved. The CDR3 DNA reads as TGTGCCAGCAGCTTAAGACAACACCCCCTCACCGGGGAGCTGTTTTTT. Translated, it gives CASSLRQHPLTGELFF.